Shown below are 26 T cell receptor beta chains from a single sample sequenced in a study of shared clonotypes between healthy human individuals. The table came from immunoSEQ multiplex PCR; TCRdb's copy has only in-frame clones and leaves some out. The sample includes about 380,000 clones, about 96% of them seen just once. Input material: memory CD8+ T cells sorted from blood. As for subset: CD45RO+ cells pooled with CCR7-negative TemRA cells. These receptors were taken from a man under 40 in good health.

This clone was recorded once. The junction departs from germline at one end; a sequencing error may be responsible. This CDR3 is also generated by other DNA sequences in the sample. This CDR3 reads CASSRGVGDTQYF. In DNA form, the CDR3 reads TGTGCCAGCTCACGGGGAGTGGGGGATACACAGTATTTT. This chain links TRBV18 with TRBJ2-3; the D call may be TRBD1 or TRBD2 (5 bases each). Germline lookup yields CDR1 KGHSH and CDR2 LQKENI. The CDR3 consists of 13 residues.

This clone came up once. The chain joins TRBV25-1 to TRBJ2-5; D is unresolved. The germline CDR1 and CDR2 sequences are MGHDK and SYGVNS. This CDR3 is built from 14 residues. V lost 1 base to trimming and J lost 3 bases, with 9 bases between them. The CDR3, as DNA: TGTGCCAGCAGTGAATCGAAAGGGAAAGAGACCCAGTACTTC. Translating it yields CASSESKGKETQYF.

The V gene is TRBV28, the J gene TRBJ2-7; maybe TRBD2 (5 bases). Germline lookup yields CDR1 MDHEN and CDR2 SYDVKM. This CDR3 has 17 amino acids. V shed 5 bases and J shed 3 bases, with 23 bases lying between them. The CDR3 DNA reads TGTGCCAGCAGTCACTTAGGCTCCGGGAAAGGAAGCTACGAGCAGTACTTC. Amino acid sequence: CASSHLGSGKGSYEQYF.

The chain joins TRBV5-1 to TRBJ2-7; TRBD2 matches at 7 bases. Germline values: CDR1 SGHRS, CDR2 YFSETQ. The V segment lost 5 bases and the J segment 3 bases; nucleotides outside the gene matches: 11. CDR3 length equals 15 residues. The CDR3 region is CASRYSGLGGYEQYF. The CDR3, as DNA: TGCGCCAGCAGATACAGCGGACTAGGCGGCTACGAGCAGTACTTC.

CDR3 bases: TGTGCCAGCACCCCCCGGGTCCGGGACAGGGTTTCTAACTATGGCTACACCTTC. Its translation: CASTPRVRDRVSNYGYTF. The rearrangement joins TRBV7-9 to TRBJ1-2, with TRBD1 matching 9 bases. V gave up 7 bases and J gave up 0 bases; unmatched junction bases: 15. Germline CDR1 SEHNR, CDR2 FQNEAQ (reference sequence). This CDR3 region has 18 residues.

V and J are TRBV28 and TRBJ1-4; tentatively, D is TRBD1 (6 bases). The CDR3 spans 17 residues. V lost 2 bases and J 10 bases, leaving 23 bases between the germline ends. Germline CDR1 is MDHEN and CDR2 is SYDVKM. Here the CDR3 DNA reads TGTGCCAGCAGTTTAACCCGCGGGGGCAGTCGGGTGGGAAAACTGTTTTTT. Its translation is CASSLTRGGSRVGKLFF.

The chain combines TRBV5-1 with TRBJ2-1; 10 positions agree with TRBD2. Germline assignment: CDR1 SGHRS and CDR2 YFSETQ. J lost 0 bases, V lost 0 bases, and 3 bases had no gene match. The CDR3 length is 17 residues. The CDR3 reads CASSLGASGSSYNEQFF. CDR3 DNA sequence: TGCGCCAGCAGCTTGGGGGCTAGCGGGAGCTCCTACAATGAGCAGTTCTTC.

J is TRBJ2-4 and V is TRBV5-6; D not resolved. The V end was cut by 4 bases, the J end by 0 bases, with 14 bases between. Germline lookup yields CDR1 SGHDT and CDR2 YYEEEE. The CDR3 loop spans 16 amino acids. CDR3 in amino acids: CASSNRPAKAKNIQYF. In DNA, the CDR3 is TGTGCCAGCAGCAACCGCCCCGCTAAAGCCAAAAACATTCAGTACTTC.

This rearrangement joins TRBV11-1 to TRBJ2-1; no definite D call. In germline, CDR1 is SGHAT, CDR2 FQDESV (reference sequence). The CDR3 runs 12 residues. Trimming shortened V by 1 base and J by 13 bases, and 11 bases separated the two germline ends. For the CDR3, the DNA is TGTGCCAGCAGCTTAGGTTCAAACCGTCAGTTCTTC. It yields the protein CASSLGSNRQFF.

This clone was seen more than once but under ten times. The V gene is TRBV7-9, the J gene TRBJ1-1; D call uncertain. Trimming pared 5 bases from V and 2 bases from J, leaving 9 bases between. The germline CDR1 and CDR2 sequences are SEHNR and FQNEAQ (reference sequence). The length of the CDR3 is 13 residues. CDR3 DNA sequence: TGTGCCAGCAGCCCCTGGGTCAACACTGAAGCTTTCTTT. Its protein is CASSPWVNTEAFF.

The gene calls are TRBV9 and TRBJ2-1, with no clear D. V lost 0 bases and J 5 bases, leaving 12 bases between the germline ends. CDR1 SGDLS and CDR2 YYNGEE come from the germline V gene. There are 15 residues in the CDR3. In DNA form, the CDR3 reads TGTGCCAGCAGCGTAGAGAAAAACGCAAACAATGAGCAGTTCTTC. Its translation is CASSVEKNANNEQFF.

On this clone: At one of its ends the junction is not consistent with the germline gene, which may arise from a read error. V and J are TRBV7-9 and TRBJ2-1, with D unclear. CDR1 and CDR2 from the germline V gene are SEHNR and FQNEAQ (reference sequence). The CDR3 runs 12 residues. CDR3 nucleotide sequence: TGTGCCAGCAGCTTAGGGGTTGGCCAATCGGTCTTC. Translating it yields CASSLGVGQSVF.

In its sample, this clone was seen once. CDR3 coding DNA: TGTGCCAGCAAGGCGGGGGGTGGTTATAGCAATCAGCCCCAGCATTTT. It codes for CASKAGGGYSNQPQHF. The rearrangement joins TRBV27 to TRBJ1-5, with D possibly being TRBD1 (5 bases). Trimming cost V 7 bases and J 0 bases, with 16 bases left between them. Germline V CDR1 and CDR2: MNHEY, SMNVEV (reference sequence). The CDR3 extends over 16 amino acids.

The chain has TRBV7-2 and TRBJ2-7; D not certain. Germline CDR1 SGHTA, CDR2 FQGNSA. The CDR3 is 11 residues long. The V end was cut by 1 base, the J end by 6 bases, with 4 bases between. This chain's CDR3 is CASSLDTEQYF. The DNA for the CDR3 is TGTGCCAGCAGCTTAGATACCGAGCAGTACTTC.

The chain is built from TRBV6-1 and TRBJ2-2; perhaps TRBD1 as D (8 bases). Germline V gene sequence: CDR1 MNHNS, CDR2 SASEGT. The CDR3 sequence is 17 residues long. V was shortened by 3 bases and J by 8 bases, with 22 bases between the two germline ends. The chain's CDR3 is CASSDRVDRGGSGELFF. CDR3 bases: TGTGCCAGCAGTGACAGGGTAGACAGGGGCGGGAGTGGGGAGCTGTTTTTT.

DNA for the CDR3: TGCACCAGCAGCCAGGCTCTAGGAGAGGCAACCGGGGAGCTGTTTTTT. Translated: CTSSQALGEATGELFF. The chain carries TRBV1 and TRBJ2-2; the table's D call of TRBD2 was not tested on the DNA. TRBV1 is reported as a pseudogene. The CDR3 is made up of 16 amino acids.

The chain joins TRBV5-1 to TRBJ2-3; D tentatively reads TRBD1 or TRBD2 (6 bases each). Germline V gene lookup returns CDR1 SGHRS and CDR2 YFSETQ. The V gene lost 1 base and the J gene lost 2 bases, with 8 bases spanning the gap. The CDR3 runs to 14 residues. Here the CDR3 reads CASSLRGDTDTQYF. The CDR3 DNA is TGCGCCAGCAGCTTGAGGGGGGACACAGATACGCAGTATTTT.

The chain carries TRBV7-2 and TRBJ1-2; 8 bases agree with TRBD1. This CDR3 spans 17 amino acids. The germline V gene encodes CDR1 SGHTA and CDR2 FQGNSA. V shed 7 bases, J shed 2 bases, and the junction held 15 bases outside the gene matches. In DNA form, the CDR3 reads TGTGCCAGCACCCGCCGCCCCGCAGGGGGCGGAAACTATGGCTACACCTTC. This gives the protein CASTRRPAGGGNYGYTF.

The rearrangement uses TRBV28 and TRBJ2-7; perhaps TRBD1 as D (5 bases). In germline, CDR1 is MDHEN, CDR2 SYDVKM. This CDR3 region has 13 residues. V was pared by 3 bases and J by 5 bases, with 11 bases between. The CDR3 reads CASSFPGWDEQYF. CDR3 nucleotide sequence: TGTGCCAGCAGTTTCCCAGGGTGGGACGAGCAGTACTTC.

The gene calls are TRBV7-9 and TRBJ2-7, with a possible D match to TRBD1 (5 bases). The CDR3 covers 13 residues. CDR1 and CDR2 from the germline V gene are SEHNR and FQNEAQ (reference sequence). V was clipped by 4 bases and J by 7 bases, with 14 bases between them. The CDR3 reads CASSSGHLGEQYF. CDR3 bases: TGTGCCAGCAGCTCAGGACACCTGGGGGAGCAGTACTTC.

The chain combines TRBV2 with TRBJ2-7; TRBD2 might be the D (6 bases). CDR3 length: 12 amino acids. Germline V gene data show CDR1 as SNHLY and CDR2 as FYNNEI. V dropped 7 bases and J dropped 3 bases, with 10 bases sitting between them. The CDR3 here is CASMEDYYEQYF. The CDR3 nucleotides read TGTGCCAGCATGGAGGACTACTACGAGCAGTACTTC. Using reference TRBV2 and TRBJ2-7 for the parts outside the CDR3, the full variable domain is EPEVTQTPSHQVTQMGQEVILRCVPISNHLYFYWYRQILGQKVEFLVSFYNNEISEKSEIFDDQFSVERPDGSNFTLKIRSTKLEDSAMYFCASMEDYYEQYFGPGTRLTVT.

The rearrangement uses TRBV9 and TRBJ2-5; maybe TRBD2 (6 bases). The germline V gene has CDR1 SGDLS and CDR2 YYNGEE. V was trimmed by 2 bases and J by 4 bases, leaving 15 bases between them. The CDR3 extends over 15 amino acids. In DNA, the CDR3 is TGTGCCAGCAGCGTTGGACTAACGCAAGGAGAGACCCAGTACTTC. This translates into CASSVGLTQGETQYF.

This chain joins TRBV19 and TRBJ1-5, with D uncertain. The CDR3 runs to 13 residues. From germline, CDR1 is LNHDA and CDR2 SQIVND (reference sequence). Trimming stripped 4 bases from V and 4 bases from J, with 8 bases between. The CDR3 coding sequence is TGTGCCAGTAGTACTCCACAGAATCAGCCCCAGCATTTT. This gives the protein CASSTPQNQPQHF.

The chain employs TRBV15 and TRBJ1-2; D uncertain. Trimming removed 1 base from V and 8 bases from J, with 17 bases in between. This CDR3 is built from 15 residues. Germline-derived CDR1 and CDR2 are LNHNV and YYDKDF (reference sequence). The CDR3 region is CATSRGSSPLDGYTF. The CDR3 coding sequence is TGTGCCACCAGCAGAGGGAGTTCACCACTCGACGGCTACACCTTC.

This rearrangement joins TRBV11-2 to TRBJ2-1; TRBD1 aligns across 8 bases. Germline CDR1 reads SGHAT; CDR2 reads FQNNGV. The CDR3 extends over 19 amino acids. The junction had 14 bases not matched to a gene; V was cut back by 3 bases and J by 1 base. This CDR3 is CASSFRTGTRQASYNEQFF. CDR3 sequence (DNA): TGTGCCAGCAGCTTCCGGACAGGGACGAGGCAGGCTTCCTACAATGAGCAGTTCTTC.

The chain joins TRBV28 to TRBJ2-5; D unresolved. Trimming left V 6 bases short and J 0 bases short, with 5 bases between. This CDR3 region has 12 residues. CDR1 MDHEN and CDR2 SYDVKM come from the germline V gene. CDR3 coding DNA: TGTGCCAGCAGCTCCTACCAAGAGACCCAGTACTTC. Translating gives CASSSYQETQYF. Full variable domain (rest looked up from reference TRBV28 and TRBJ2-5): DVKVTQSSRYLVKRTGEKVFLECVQDMDHENMFWYRQDPGLGLRLIYFSYDVKMKEKGDIPEGYSVSREKKERFSLILESASTNQTSMYLCASSSYQETQYFGPGTRLLVL.